This T cell receptor (beta chain) was retrieved from a study of blood T cell repertoires in COVID-19. Study information: The study drew acute and convalescent COVID-19 samples from the United States, Italy and Spain. T cells, B-cell-depleted T cells, or PBMCs supplied cDNA or gDNA.

Per the authors' pipeline: Reference gene primer amplification in the assay estimated nucleated cell counts. Clones were sequenced by immunoSEQ multiplex PCR, and TCRdb holds only the in-frame ones, with some missing. V and J calls plus clone size are reproduced from that table; the DNA served to infer D and trimming. The table shows hundreds of thousands of clones, with about nine tenths occurring only once. Patients from Seattle were sampled longitudinally, starting during active infection. V was cut by 4 bases and J by 5 bases, with 13 bases left in between. The CDR3 contains 14 residues. Germline V CDR1 and CDR2: MGHRA, YSYEKL.

Sample: peripheral blood. V usage is TRBV4-1 and J usage is TRBJ2-3; maybe TRBD2 (6 bases). The TCR comes from a woman between 50 and 59 years old with COVID-19, enrolled during active disease. The CDR3 DNA follows: TGCGCCAGCAGCCTTTTAGGAGCGGGAGATACGCAGTATTTT. Translating gives CASSLLGAGDTQYF.